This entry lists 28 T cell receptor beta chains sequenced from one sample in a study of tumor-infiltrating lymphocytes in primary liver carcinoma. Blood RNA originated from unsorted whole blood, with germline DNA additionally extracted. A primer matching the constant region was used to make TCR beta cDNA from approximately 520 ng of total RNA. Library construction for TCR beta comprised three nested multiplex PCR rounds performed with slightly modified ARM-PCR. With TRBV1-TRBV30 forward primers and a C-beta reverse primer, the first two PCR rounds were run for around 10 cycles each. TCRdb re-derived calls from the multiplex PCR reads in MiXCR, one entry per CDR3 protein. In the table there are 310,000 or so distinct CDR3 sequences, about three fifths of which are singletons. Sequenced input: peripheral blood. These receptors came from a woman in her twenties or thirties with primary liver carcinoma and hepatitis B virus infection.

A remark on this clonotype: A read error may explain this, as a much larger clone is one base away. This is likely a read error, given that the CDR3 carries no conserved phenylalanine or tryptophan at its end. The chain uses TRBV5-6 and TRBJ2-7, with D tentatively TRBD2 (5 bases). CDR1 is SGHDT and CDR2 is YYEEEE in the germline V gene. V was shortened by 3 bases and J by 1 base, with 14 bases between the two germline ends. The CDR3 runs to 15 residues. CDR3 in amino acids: CASSSLPSGSYEQYL. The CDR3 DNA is TGTGCCAGCAGCTCCCTTCCGTCGGGATCCTACGAGCAGTACTTA.

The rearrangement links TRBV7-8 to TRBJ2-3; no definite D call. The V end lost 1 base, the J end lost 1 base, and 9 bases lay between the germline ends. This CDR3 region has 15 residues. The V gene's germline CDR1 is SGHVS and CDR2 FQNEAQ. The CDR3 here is CASSLVPSRTDTQYF. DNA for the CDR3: TGTGCCAGCAGCTTAGTCCCGTCCCGCACAGATACGCAGTATTTT.

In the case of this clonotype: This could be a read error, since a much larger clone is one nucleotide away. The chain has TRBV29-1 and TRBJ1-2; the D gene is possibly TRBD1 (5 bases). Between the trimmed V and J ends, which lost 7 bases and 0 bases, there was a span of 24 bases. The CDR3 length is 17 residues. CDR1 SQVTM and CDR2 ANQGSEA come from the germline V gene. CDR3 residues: CSGAGGDGWRANYGYTF. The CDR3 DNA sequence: TGCAGCGGCGCGGGAGGGGATGGTTGGCGCGCTAACTATGGCTACACCTTC.

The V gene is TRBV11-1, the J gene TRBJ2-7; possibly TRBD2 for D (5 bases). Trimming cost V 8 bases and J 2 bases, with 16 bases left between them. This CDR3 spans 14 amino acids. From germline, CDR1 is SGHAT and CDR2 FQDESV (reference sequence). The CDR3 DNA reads TGTGCCAGCTGCAGTACCGGGATCACCTACGAGCAGTACTTC. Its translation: CASCSTGITYEQYF.

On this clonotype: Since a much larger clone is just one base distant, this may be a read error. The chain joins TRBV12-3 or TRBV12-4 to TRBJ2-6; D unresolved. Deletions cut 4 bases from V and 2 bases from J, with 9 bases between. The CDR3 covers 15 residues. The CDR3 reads CASSSLGTGANVLTF. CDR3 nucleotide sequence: TGTGCCAGCAGTTCCCTGGGGACTGGGGCCAACGTCCTGACTTTC.

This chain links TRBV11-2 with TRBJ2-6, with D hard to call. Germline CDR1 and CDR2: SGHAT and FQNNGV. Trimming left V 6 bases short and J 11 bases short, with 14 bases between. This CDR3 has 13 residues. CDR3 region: CASSLSGSDVLTF. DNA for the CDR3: TGTGCCAGCAGTCTCTCTGGGTCCGACGTCCTGACTTTC.

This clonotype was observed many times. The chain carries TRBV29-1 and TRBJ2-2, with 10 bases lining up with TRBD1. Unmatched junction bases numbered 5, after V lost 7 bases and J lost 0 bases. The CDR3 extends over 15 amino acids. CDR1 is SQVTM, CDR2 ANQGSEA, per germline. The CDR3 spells CSARDRGSNTGELFF. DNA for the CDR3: TGCAGCGCCCGGGACAGGGGATCGAACACCGGGGAGCTGTTTTTT.

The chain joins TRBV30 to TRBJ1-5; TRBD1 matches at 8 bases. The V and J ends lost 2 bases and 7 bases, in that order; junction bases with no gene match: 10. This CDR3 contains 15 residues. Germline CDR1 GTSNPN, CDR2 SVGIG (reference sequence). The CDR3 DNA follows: TGTGCCTGGAGTACCGGACAGGGATGGGAACAGCCCCAGCATTTT. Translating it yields CAWSTGQGWEQPQHF. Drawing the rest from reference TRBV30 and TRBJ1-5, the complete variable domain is SQTIHQWPATLVQPVGSPLSLECTVEGTSNPNLYWYRQAAGRGLQLLFYSVGIGQISSEVPQNLSASRPQDRQFILSSKKLLLSDSGFYLCAWSTGQGWEQPQHFGDGTRLSIL.

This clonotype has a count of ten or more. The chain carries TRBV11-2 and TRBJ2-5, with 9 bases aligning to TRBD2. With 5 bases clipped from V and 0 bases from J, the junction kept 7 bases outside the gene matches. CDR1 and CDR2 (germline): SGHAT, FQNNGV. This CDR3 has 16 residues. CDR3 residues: CASSPGLANYQETQYF. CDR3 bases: TGTGCCAGCAGCCCAGGACTAGCGAATTACCAAGAGACCCAGTACTTC.

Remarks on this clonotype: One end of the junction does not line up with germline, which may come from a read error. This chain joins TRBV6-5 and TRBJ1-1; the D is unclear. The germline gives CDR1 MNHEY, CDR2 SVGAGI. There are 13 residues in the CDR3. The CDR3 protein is CVSTNTANTEAFF. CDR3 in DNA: TGTGTCAGTACTAACACAGCGAACACAGAAGCTTTCTTT.

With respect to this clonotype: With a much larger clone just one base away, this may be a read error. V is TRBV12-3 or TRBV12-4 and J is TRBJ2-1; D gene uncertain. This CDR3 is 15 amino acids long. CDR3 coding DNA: TGTGCCAACAGTTTGTTCCAGAGCTCCTACAATGAGCAGTTCTTC. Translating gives CANSLFQSSYNEQFF.

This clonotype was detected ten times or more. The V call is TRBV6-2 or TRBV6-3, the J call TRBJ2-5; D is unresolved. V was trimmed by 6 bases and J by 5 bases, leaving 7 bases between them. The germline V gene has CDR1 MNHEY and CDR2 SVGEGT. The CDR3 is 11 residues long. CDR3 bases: TGTGCCAGCAGCCCGCGGGAGACCCAGTACTTC. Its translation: CASSPRETQYF.

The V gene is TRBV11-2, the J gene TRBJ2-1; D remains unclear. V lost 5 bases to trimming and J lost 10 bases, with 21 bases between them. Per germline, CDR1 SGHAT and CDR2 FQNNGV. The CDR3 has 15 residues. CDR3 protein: CASSLGSGPGKEQFF. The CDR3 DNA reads TGTGCCAGCAGCCTAGGATCCGGGCCCGGCAAAGAGCAGTTCTTC.

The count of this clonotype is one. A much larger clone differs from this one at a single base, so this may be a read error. Here the CDR3 DNA reads TGCGCCAACAGCCCGGGGGGCCCCGAGCAGTACTTC. This gives the protein CANSPGGPEQYF. The chain couples TRBV5-1 to TRBJ2-7, with TRBD2 as a possible D gene (7 bases). Germline loops: CDR1 SGHRS, CDR2 YFSETQ. The CDR3 totals 12 residues.

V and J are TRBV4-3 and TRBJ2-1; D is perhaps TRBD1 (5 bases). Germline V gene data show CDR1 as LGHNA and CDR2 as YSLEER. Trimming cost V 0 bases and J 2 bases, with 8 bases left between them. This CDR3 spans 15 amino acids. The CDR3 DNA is TGCGCCAGCAGCCAAGAGCCCAGGGCCTACAATGAGCAGTTCTTC. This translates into CASSQEPRAYNEQFF.

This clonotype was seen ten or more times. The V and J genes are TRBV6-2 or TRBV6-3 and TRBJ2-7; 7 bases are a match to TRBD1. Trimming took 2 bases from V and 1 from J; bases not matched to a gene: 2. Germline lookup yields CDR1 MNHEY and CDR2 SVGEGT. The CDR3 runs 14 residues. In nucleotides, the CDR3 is TGTGCCAGCAGTTACAGGGGACAGTCCTACGAGCAGTACTTC. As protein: CASSYRGQSYEQYF.

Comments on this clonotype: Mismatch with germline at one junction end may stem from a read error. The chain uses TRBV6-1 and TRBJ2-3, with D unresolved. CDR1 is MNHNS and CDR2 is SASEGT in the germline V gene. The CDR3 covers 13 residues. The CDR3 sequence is CASSKARVDTQYF. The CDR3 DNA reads TGTGCCAGCAGTAAAGCTCGGGTAGATACGCAGTATTTT.

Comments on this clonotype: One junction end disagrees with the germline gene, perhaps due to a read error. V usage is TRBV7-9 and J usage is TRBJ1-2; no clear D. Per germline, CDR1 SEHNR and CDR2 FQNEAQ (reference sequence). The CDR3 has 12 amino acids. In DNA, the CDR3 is TGTGCCAGGAGCTCGCCTGTTCGAGGCTACACCTTC. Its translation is CARSSPVRGYTF. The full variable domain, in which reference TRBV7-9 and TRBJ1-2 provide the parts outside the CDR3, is DTGVSQNPRHKITKRGQNVTFRCDPISEHNRLYWYRQTLGQGPEFLTYFQNEAQLEKSRLLSDRFSAERPKGSFSTLEIQRTEQGDSAMYLCARSSPVRGYTFGSGTRLTVV.

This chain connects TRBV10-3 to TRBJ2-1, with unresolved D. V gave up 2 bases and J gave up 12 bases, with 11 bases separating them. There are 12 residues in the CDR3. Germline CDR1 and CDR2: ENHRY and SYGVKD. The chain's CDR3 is CAISEDIGGQFF. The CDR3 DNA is TGTGCCATCAGTGAGGACATAGGTGGGCAGTTCTTC.

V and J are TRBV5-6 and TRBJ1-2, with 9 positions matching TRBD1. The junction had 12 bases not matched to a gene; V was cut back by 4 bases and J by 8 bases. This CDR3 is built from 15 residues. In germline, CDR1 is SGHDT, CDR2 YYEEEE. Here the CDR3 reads CASSPLGQGMDGYTF. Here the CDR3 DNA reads TGTGCCAGCAGCCCCCTGGGACAGGGTATGGACGGCTACACCTTC.

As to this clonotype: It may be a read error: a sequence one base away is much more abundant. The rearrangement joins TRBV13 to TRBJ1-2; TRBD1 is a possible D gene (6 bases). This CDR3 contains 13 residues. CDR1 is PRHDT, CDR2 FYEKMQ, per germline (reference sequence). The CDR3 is CASSLHGGRGFTF. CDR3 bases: TGTGCCAGCAGTCTCCACGGGGGCAGGGGCTTCACCTTC.

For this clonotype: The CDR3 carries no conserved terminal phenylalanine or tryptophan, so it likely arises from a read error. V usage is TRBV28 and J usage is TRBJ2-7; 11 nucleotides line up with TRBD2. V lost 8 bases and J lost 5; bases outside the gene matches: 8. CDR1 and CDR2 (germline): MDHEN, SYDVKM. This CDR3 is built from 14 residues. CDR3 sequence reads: CASHTTSGSHEQYI. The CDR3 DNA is TGTGCCAGCCATACCACTAGCGGGAGTCACGAGCAGTACATC.

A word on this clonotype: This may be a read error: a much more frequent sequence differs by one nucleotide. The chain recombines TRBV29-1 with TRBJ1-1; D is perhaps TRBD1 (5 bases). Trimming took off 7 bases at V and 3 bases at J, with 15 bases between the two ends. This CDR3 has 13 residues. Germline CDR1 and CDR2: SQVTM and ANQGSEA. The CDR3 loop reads CSAGMGEYTEAFF. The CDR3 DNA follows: TGCAGCGCTGGTATGGGGGAGTACACTGAAGCTTTCTTT.

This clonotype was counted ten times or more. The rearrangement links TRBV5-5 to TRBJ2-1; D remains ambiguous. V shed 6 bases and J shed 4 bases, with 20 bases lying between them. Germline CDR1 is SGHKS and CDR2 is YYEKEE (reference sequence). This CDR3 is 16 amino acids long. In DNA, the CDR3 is TGTGCCAGCATCAAAGAGGCCACGGCCCTTTACAATGAGCAGTTCTTC. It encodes CASIKEATALYNEQFF.

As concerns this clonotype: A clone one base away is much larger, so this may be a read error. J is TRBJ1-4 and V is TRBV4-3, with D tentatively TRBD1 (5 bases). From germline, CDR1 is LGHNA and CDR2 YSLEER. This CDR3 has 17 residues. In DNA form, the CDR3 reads TGCGCCAGCAGCCAAGAGTGGTCCAGGAGCCAGGGTGAAGAACTGTTTTTT. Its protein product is CASSQEWSRSQGEELFF.

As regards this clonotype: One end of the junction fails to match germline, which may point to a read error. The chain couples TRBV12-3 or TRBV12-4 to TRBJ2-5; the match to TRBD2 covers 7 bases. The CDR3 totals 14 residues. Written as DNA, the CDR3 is TGTGCCAGCAGGAGCGGGGCTAGCGAAGAGTCCCAGTACTTC. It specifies CASRSGASEESQYF.

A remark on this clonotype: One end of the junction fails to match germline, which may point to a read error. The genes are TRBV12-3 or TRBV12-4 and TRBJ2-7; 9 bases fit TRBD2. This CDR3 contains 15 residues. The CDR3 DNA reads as TGTGCCAGCAGTTTCGCGGGAGGGGCCTCCTACAAGCAGTACTTC. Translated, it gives CASSFAGGASYKQYF.

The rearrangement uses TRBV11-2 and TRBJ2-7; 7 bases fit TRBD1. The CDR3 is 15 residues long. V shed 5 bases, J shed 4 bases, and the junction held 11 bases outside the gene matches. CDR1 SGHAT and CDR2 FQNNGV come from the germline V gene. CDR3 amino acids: CASSVAGTAMYEQYF. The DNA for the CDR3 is TGTGCCAGCAGCGTTGCCGGGACAGCGATGTACGAGCAGTACTTC.